This T cell receptor (beta chain) originates from a study of T-cell memory formation after mild COVID-19. Regarding the study as a whole: Contracting CD4+ clones sat mainly in CM and EM; CD8+ in EMRA. There was a balanced CD4/CD8 profile in clones contracting day 15 to 85, and later expanders leaned CD4+.

The CDR3 contains 12 residues. V dropped 1 base and J dropped 6 bases, with 4 bases sitting between them. This clonotype was seen repeatedly, ten times or more. The target antigen is unknown. In TCRdb, the 5' RACE reads were re-called with MiXCR into one record per CDR3 protein. The top ten clones hold 13% to 15% of a sample with 25,000 or so distinct CDR3 sequences, approximately 7% of them seen once. This chain joins TRBV12-3 or TRBV12-4 and TRBJ2-1; D is unresolved. The TCR sequence derives from an adult woman who had mild COVID-19 (a few samples of this study predate the infection). Cell type and time point are not known. Sequencing was performed on PBMCs or a T cell subset sorted from them (not recorded which). The CDR3 here is CASSLGLNEQFF. DNA for the CDR3: TGTGCCAGCAGTTTAGGACTCAATGAGCAGTTCTTC.